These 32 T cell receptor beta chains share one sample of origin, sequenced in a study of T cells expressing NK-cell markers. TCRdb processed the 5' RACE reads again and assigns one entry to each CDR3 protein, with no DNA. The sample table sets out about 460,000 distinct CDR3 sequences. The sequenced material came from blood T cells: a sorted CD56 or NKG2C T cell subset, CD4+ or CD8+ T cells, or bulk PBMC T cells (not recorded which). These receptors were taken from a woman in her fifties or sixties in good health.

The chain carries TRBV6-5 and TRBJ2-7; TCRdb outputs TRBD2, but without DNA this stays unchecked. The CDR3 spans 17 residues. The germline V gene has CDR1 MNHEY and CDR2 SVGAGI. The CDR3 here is CASRMTSGRIAPYEQYF.

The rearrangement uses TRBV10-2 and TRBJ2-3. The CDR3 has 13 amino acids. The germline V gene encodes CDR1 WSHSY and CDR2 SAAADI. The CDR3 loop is CASSSSRTDTQYF.

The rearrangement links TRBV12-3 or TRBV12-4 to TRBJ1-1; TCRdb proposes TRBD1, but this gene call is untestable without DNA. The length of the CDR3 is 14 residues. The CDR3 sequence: CASSPLTGGTEAFF.

Here the CDR3 reads CSALGQNTEAFF. V usage is TRBV20-1 and J usage is TRBJ1-1; TCRdb designates TRBD1, a call that cannot be tested without DNA. The CDR3 extends over 12 amino acids. CDR1 and CDR2 (germline): DFQATT, SNEGSKA (reference sequence).

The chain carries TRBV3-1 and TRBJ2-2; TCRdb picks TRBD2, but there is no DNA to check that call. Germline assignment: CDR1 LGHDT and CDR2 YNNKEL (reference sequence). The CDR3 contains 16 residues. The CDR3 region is CASSSAGLATTGELFF.

CDR3: CASSLVLGEVNSQPQHF. The rearrangement uses TRBV7-9 and TRBJ1-5. CDR1 is SEHNR, CDR2 FQNEAQ, per germline (reference sequence). The CDR3 is 17 residues long.

CDR3 loop: CASSQIQGRTAGNTIYF. This chain links TRBV6-5 with TRBJ1-3; TCRdb indicates TRBD1, and absent DNA this call remains unverified. CDR3 length: 17 amino acids. The V gene's germline CDR1 is MNHEY and CDR2 SVGAGI.

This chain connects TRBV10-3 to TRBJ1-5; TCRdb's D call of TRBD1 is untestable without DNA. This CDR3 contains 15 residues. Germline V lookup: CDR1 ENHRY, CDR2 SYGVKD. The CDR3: CAIQAETGQNQPQHF.

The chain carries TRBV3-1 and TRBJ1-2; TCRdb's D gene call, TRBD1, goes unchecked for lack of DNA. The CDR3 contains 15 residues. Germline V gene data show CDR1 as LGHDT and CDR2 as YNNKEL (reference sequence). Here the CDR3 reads CASSLSGQEYYGYTF.

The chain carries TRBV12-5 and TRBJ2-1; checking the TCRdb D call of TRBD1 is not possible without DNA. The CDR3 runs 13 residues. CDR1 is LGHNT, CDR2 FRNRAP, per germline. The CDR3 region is CASGVRDANEQFF.

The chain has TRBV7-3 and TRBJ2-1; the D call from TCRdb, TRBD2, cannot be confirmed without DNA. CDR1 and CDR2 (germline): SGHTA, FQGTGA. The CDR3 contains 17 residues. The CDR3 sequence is CASSPDTTSGSRDEQFF. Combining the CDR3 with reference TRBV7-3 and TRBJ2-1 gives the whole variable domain GAGVSQTPSNKVTEKGKYVELRCDPISGHTALYWYRQSLGQGPEFLIYFQGTGAADDSGLPNDRFFAVRPEGSVSTLKIQRTERGDSAVYLCASSPDTTSGSRDEQFFGPGTRLTVL.

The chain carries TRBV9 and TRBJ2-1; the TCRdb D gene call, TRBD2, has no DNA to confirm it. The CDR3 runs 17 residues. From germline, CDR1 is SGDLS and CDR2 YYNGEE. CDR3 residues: CASSVAPVLAGYNEQFF. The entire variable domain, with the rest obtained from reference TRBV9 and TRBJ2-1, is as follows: DSGVTQTPKHLITATGQRVTLRCSPRSGDLSVYWYQQSLDQGLQFLIQYYNGEERAKGNILERFSAQQFPDLHSELNLSSLELGDSALYFCASSVAPVLAGYNEQFFGPGTRLTVL.

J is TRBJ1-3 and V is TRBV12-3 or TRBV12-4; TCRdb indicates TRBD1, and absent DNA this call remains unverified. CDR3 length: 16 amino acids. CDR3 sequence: CASAGQGKAGGNTIYF.

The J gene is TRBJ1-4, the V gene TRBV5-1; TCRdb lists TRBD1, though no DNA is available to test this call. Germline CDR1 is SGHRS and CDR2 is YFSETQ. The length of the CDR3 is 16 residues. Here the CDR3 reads CASSTQGPATNEKLFF.

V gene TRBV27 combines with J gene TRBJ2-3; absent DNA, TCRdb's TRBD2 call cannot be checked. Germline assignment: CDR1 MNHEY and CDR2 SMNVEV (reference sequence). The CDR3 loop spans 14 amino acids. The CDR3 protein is CASEREREADTQYF.

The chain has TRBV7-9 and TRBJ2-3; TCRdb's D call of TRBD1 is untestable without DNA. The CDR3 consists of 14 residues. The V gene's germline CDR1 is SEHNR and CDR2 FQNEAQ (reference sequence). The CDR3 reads CASSSDRTTDTQYF. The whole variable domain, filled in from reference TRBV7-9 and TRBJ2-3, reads DTGVSQNPRHKITKRGQNVTFRCDPISEHNRLYWYRQTLGQGPEFLTYFQNEAQLEKSRLLSDRFSAERPKGSFSTLEIQRTEQGDSAMYLCASSSDRTTDTQYFGPGTRLTVL.

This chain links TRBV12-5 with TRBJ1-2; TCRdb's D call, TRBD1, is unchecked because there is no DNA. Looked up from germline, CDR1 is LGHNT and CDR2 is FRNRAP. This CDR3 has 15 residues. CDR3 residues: CASGLDRGTDYGYTF.

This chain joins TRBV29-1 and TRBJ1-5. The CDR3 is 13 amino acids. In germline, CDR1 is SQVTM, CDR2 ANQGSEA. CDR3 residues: CSVVGGPNQPQHF.

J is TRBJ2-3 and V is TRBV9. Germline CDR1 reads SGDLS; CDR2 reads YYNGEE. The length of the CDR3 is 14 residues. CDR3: CASSALPFTDTQYF.

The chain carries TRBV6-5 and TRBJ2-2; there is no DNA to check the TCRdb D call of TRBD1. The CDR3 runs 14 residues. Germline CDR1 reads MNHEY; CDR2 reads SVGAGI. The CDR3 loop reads CASRGTGGSGELFF.

The CDR3 is CASGGGSWNEQFF. This rearrangement joins TRBV6-5 to TRBJ2-1; TCRdb's D call, TRBD2, is unchecked because there is no DNA. Germline V gene sequence: CDR1 MNHEY, CDR2 SVGAGI. The length of the CDR3 is 13 residues.

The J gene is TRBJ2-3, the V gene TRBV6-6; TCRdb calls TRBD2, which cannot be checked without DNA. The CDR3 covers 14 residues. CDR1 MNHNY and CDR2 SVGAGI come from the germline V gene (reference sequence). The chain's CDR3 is CASSPGTSGRMQYF.

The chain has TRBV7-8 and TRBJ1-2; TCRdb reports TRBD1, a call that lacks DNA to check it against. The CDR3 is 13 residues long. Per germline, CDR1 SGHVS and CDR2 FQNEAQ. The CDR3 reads CATSRGGAGGYTF.

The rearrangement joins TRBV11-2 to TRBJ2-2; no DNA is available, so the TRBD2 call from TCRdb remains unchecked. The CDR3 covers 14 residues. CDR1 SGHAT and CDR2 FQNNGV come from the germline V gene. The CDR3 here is CASGKVPATGELFF.

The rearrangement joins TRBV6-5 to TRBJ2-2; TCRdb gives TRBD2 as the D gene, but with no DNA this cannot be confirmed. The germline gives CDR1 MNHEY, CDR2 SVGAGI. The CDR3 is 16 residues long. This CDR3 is CASSYLRGRFSGELFF.

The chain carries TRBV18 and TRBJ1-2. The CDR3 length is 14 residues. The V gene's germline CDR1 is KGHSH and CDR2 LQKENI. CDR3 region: CASSPPVRANGYTF.

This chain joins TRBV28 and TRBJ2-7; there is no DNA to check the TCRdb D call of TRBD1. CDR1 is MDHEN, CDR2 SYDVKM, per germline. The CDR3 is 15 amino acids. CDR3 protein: CASREQGGSSYEQYF.

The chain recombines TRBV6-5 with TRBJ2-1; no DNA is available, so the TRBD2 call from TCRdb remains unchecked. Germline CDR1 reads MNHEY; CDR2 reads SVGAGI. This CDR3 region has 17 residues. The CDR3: CASSRGTSPRGYNEQFF.

This CDR3 is CASSRDIPTEAFF. The chain employs TRBV28 and TRBJ1-1; TCRdb's D gene call, TRBD1, goes unchecked for lack of DNA. Germline values: CDR1 MDHEN, CDR2 SYDVKM. The CDR3 contains 13 residues.

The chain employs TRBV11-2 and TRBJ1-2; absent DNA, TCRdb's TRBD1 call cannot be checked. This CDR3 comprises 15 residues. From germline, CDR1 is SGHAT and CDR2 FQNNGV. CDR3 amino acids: CASSVQGRTDGGYTF.

The CDR3 loop is CASSPGQSIYEQYF. The chain links TRBV4-1 to TRBJ2-7; TCRdb reports TRBD1, a call that lacks DNA to check it against. CDR1 and CDR2 from the germline V gene are MGHRA and YSYEKL. The CDR3 is made up of 14 amino acids.

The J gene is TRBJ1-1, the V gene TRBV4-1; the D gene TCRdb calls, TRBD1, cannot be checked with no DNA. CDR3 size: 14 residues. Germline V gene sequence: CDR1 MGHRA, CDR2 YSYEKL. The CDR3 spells CASRTPGGNTEAFF.